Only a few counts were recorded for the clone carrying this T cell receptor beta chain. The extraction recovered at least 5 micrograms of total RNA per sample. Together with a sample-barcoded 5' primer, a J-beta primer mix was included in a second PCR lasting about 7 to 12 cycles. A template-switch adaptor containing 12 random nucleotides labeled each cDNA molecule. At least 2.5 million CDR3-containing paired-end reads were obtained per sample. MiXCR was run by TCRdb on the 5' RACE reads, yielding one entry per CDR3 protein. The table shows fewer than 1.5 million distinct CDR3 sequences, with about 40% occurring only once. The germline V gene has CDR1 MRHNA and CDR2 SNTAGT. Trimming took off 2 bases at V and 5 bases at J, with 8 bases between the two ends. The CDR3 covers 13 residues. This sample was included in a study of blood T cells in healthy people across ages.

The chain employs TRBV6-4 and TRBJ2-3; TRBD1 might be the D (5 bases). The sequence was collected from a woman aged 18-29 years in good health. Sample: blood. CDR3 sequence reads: CASSDRGGDTQYF. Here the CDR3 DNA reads TGTGCCAGCAGTGACAGGGGTGGAGATACGCAGTATTTT.